The next 23 T cell receptor beta chains were all read from a single sample in a study of shared clonotypes between healthy human individuals. Assay: immunoSEQ multiplex PCR; the TCRdb copy retains only in-frame clones and omits some. The sample records about a million clones, 77% being singletons. Sequencing input: memory CD4+ T cells from PBMCs. As to subset: CD45RA-negative fraction. These receptors originate from a man younger than 30 in good health. Some clones in this sample may be carry-over from other donors' samples.

The V and J genes are TRBV9 and TRBJ1-1; D is uncertain. CDR1 is SGDLS and CDR2 is YYNGEE in the germline V gene. The CDR3 has 13 residues. The V end lost 2 bases, the J end lost 5 bases, and 10 bases lay between the germline ends. DNA of the CDR3: TGTGCCAGCAGCGTGAACGTGGGGACTGAAGCTTTCTTT. Its translation is CASSVNVGTEAFF.

The rearrangement uses TRBV4-1 and TRBJ2-3; D uncertain. From germline, CDR1 is MGHRA and CDR2 YSYEKL. Trimming removed 1 base at V and 5 bases at J, with 10 bases between. The CDR3 covers 14 residues. CDR3 nucleotide sequence: TGCGCCAGCAGCCAAGGCTTACTCCAAGATACGCAGTATTTT. It is translated as CASSQGLLQDTQYF.

This clone was picked up one time. The chain carries TRBV6-1 and TRBJ2-7, with 9 nucleotides matching TRBD2. This CDR3 region has 14 residues. From germline, CDR1 is MNHNS and CDR2 SASEGT. With V trimmed by 5 bases and J by 8 bases, 10 bases remained unmatched. CDR3 nucleotide sequence: TGTGCCAGCAGTAGTAGCGGGGGTGTCTGGAAGCAGTACTTC. It specifies CASSSSGGVWKQYF.

The V gene is TRBV4-3, the J gene TRBJ1-4; D gene uncertain. The CDR3 length is 17 residues. Germline V gene lookup returns CDR1 LGHNA and CDR2 YSLEER. V was shortened by 0 bases and J by 0 bases, with 11 bases between the two germline ends. CDR3 region: CASSQDIYGATNEKLFF. In DNA form, the CDR3 reads TGCGCCAGCAGCCAAGATATATATGGGGCAACTAATGAAAAACTGTTTTTT.

This chain connects TRBV6-1 to TRBJ2-2; D is perhaps TRBD2 (6 bases). Trimming removed 3 bases from V and 8 bases from J, with 19 bases in between. From germline, CDR1 is MNHNS and CDR2 SASEGT. CDR3 length: 16 amino acids. The CDR3 is CASSDIGTHWSGELFF. Here the CDR3 DNA reads TGTGCCAGCAGTGATATTGGGACTCACTGGTCTGGGGAGCTGTTTTTT.

The chain carries TRBV11-2 and TRBJ1-2; TRBD1 aligns across 12 bases. Trimming removed 3 bases from V and 5 bases from J; junction bases left unmatched: 4. Germline assignment: CDR1 SGHAT and CDR2 FQNNGV. CDR3 length: 15 residues. CDR3 in DNA: TGTGCCAGCAGCTTGATGGGACAGGGGGCTTATGGCTACACCTTC. Translating gives CASSLMGQGAYGYTF.

The genes are TRBV5-8 and TRBJ2-7; D may match TRBD1 or TRBD2 (5 bases each). The germline V gene has CDR1 SGHTS and CDR2 YDEGEE. The CDR3 is 16 amino acids. V lost 4 bases to trimming and J lost 0 bases, with 17 bases between them. CDR3 bases: TGTGCCAGCAGCCGCAGGTTGGGGGTGAGCTCCTACGAGCAGTACTTC. Translation gives CASSRRLGVSSYEQYF. The full variable domain, rest sourced from reference TRBV5-8 and TRBJ2-7, is EAGVTQSPTHLIKTRGQQATLRCSPISGHTSVYWYQQALGLGLQFLLWYDEGEERNRGNFPPRFSGRQFPNYSSELNVNALELEDSALYLCASSRRLGVSSYEQYFGPGTRLTVT.

The chain recombines TRBV12-5 with TRBJ2-1; D is uncertain. Trimming shortened V by 7 bases and J by 10 bases, and 26 bases separated the two germline ends. The CDR3 is 16 amino acids. Germline values: CDR1 LGHNT, CDR2 FRNRAP. The CDR3 nucleotides are TGTGCTAGTGCCCGGCAGTGGTCCGGCGGTGCCGACGAGCAGTTCTTC. It encodes CASARQWSGGADEQFF.

About this clone itself: This may be a read error, as it is one base from a much larger clone. J is TRBJ1-5 and V is TRBV28, with D unresolved. Trimming took off 2 bases at V and 3 bases at J, with 14 bases between the two ends. Germline CDR1 is MDHEN and CDR2 is SYDVKM. The length of the CDR3 is 16 residues. CDR3 residues: CASSLAADNYNQPQHF. CDR3 in DNA: TGTGCCAGCAGTTTAGCCGCAGACAACTACAATCAGCCCCAGCATTTT.

The J gene is TRBJ2-1, the V gene TRBV5-4, with 9 bases fitting TRBD2. This CDR3 spans 15 amino acids. J gave up 7 bases and V 4 bases, and 9 bases lay outside the gene matches. Germline CDR1 reads SGHNT; CDR2 reads YYREEE (reference sequence). CDR3 residues: CASSRSGGRVNEQFF. The CDR3 DNA reads TGTGCCAGCAGCCGGTCGGGCGGGAGGGTAAATGAGCAGTTCTTC. Full variable domain (rest looked up from reference TRBV5-4 and TRBJ2-1): ETGVTQSPTHLIKTRGQQVTLRCSSQSGHNTVSWYQQALGQGPQFIFQYYREEENGRGNFPPRFSGLQFPNYSSELNVNALELDDSALYLCASSRSGGRVNEQFFGPGTRLTVL.

This clone was picked up one time. The CDR3 protein is CASTPQLGLAGEDTQYF. CDR3 coding DNA: TGTGCCAGTACCCCACAACTAGGGCTAGCGGGAGAAGATACGCAGTATTTT. V and J are TRBV19 and TRBJ2-3; 10 positions agree with TRBD2. From germline, CDR1 is LNHDA and CDR2 SQIVND (reference sequence). V lost 7 bases and J lost 5; bases outside the gene matches: 15. There are 17 residues in the CDR3.

The V call is TRBV7-9, the J call TRBJ1-1; 7 positions match TRBD1. The germline V gene has CDR1 SEHNR and CDR2 FQNEAQ (reference sequence). Germline trimming cut 4 bases from V and 0 bases from J; bases unmatched to any gene: 8. CDR3 length: 16 amino acids. The CDR3 sequence: CASSSRQGIMNTEAFF. CDR3 DNA: TGTGCCAGCAGCTCCAGACAGGGAATAATGAACACTGAAGCTTTCTTT.

Notes on this clone: Other nucleotide sequences from this sample produce the same CDR3. The rearrangement joins TRBV19 to TRBJ2-3; 9 nucleotides match TRBD2. This CDR3 comprises 13 residues. Germline V gene data show CDR1 as LNHDA and CDR2 as SQIVND (reference sequence). V dropped 2 bases and J dropped 6; count of bases not matched to a gene: 0. Here the CDR3 reads CASSILAGDTQYF. CDR3 DNA: TGTGCCAGTAGTATACTAGCGGGGGATACGCAGTATTTT.

In its sample, this clone was seen many times. The chain uses TRBV5-1 and TRBJ2-2; D is undetermined. Germline-derived CDR1 and CDR2 are SGHRS and YFSETQ. The V end lost 2 bases, the J end lost 1 base, and 9 bases lay between the germline ends. This CDR3 contains 15 residues. The CDR3 DNA reads TGCGCCAGCAGCTTAATTGCAGGGAACACCGGGGAGCTGTTTTTT. This gives the protein CASSLIAGNTGELFF.

CDR3 region: CASSGGSYGYTF. The CDR3 nucleotides read TGTGCCAGCAGTGGAGGGAGCTATGGCTACACCTTC. The rearrangement uses TRBV2 and TRBJ1-2; D unresolved. From germline, CDR1 is SNHLY and CDR2 FYNNEI. V lost 4 bases and J 4 bases, leaving 7 bases between the germline ends. The CDR3 totals 12 residues. Using reference TRBV2 and TRBJ1-2 for the parts outside the CDR3, the full variable domain is EPEVTQTPSHQVTQMGQEVILRCVPISNHLYFYWYRQILGQKVEFLVSFYNNEISEKSEIFDDQFSVERPDGSNFTLKIRSTKLEDSAMYFCASSGGSYGYTFGSGTRLTVV.

The chain uses TRBV27 and TRBJ2-1, with TRBD2 matching 12 bases. Trimming at V came to 7 bases and at J to 8 bases, leaving 3 bases not matched to a gene. Germline CDR1 reads MNHEY; CDR2 reads SMNVEV (reference sequence). The length of the CDR3 is 13 residues. The CDR3 sequence: CASMLAGGDEQFF. The DNA for the CDR3 is TGTGCCAGCATGCTAGCGGGAGGGGATGAGCAGTTCTTC.

This clone came up a few times. V gene TRBV6-1 combines with J gene TRBJ1-2; D gene unclear. This CDR3 contains 12 residues. Germline loops: CDR1 MNHNS, CDR2 SASEGT. V shed 2 bases and J shed 9 bases, with 10 bases lying between them. The CDR3 loop reads CASSELGWSYTF. Written as DNA, the CDR3 is TGTGCCAGCAGTGAACTGGGGTGGAGCTACACCTTC.

The V and J genes are TRBV6-1 and TRBJ2-5; D is unresolved. This CDR3 comprises 12 residues. Trimming cost V 2 bases and J 6 bases, with 7 bases left between them. Germline V gene data show CDR1 as MNHNS and CDR2 as SASEGT. This CDR3 is CASSEKAKTQYF. As DNA, the CDR3 is TGTGCCAGCAGTGAAAAGGCTAAGACCCAGTACTTC.

This chain connects TRBV29-1 to TRBJ2-3; D may be TRBD2 (6 bases). The CDR3 is 13 amino acids. Trimming cost V 6 bases and J 1 base, with 11 bases left between them. Germline CDR1 is SQVTM and CDR2 is ANQGSEA. The CDR3 region has the DNA TGCAGCGTAGGTAGGAGGGGCACAGATACGCAGTATTTT. Its protein is CSVGRRGTDTQYF.

A remark on this clone: This same CDR3 is encoded by further DNA sequences in the sample. This sequence joins TRBV28 and TRBJ2-7; 8 bases line up with TRBD2. This CDR3 region has 15 residues. The V gene's germline CDR1 is MDHEN and CDR2 SYDVKM. Losses at the gene ends were 5 bases for V and 2 bases for J; bases not matched to a gene: 8. The CDR3, as DNA: TGTGCCAGCAGTCCCACCGGGACTAGTCCCTACGAGCAGTACTTC. Its protein product is CASSPTGTSPYEQYF.

The CDR3 coding sequence is TGTGCCAGCAGTCCCATACAGAGAATTGAAGCTTTCTTT. It is translated as CASSPIQRIEAFF. The chain joins TRBV28 to TRBJ1-1, with D unresolved. V lost 5 bases and J lost 7, with 14 bases in between. The CDR3 is made up of 13 amino acids. Per germline, CDR1 MDHEN and CDR2 SYDVKM. The variable domain in full, with the rest retrieved from reference TRBV28 and TRBJ1-1, is DVKVTQSSRYLVKRTGEKVFLECVQDMDHENMFWYRQDPGLGLRLIYFSYDVKMKEKGDIPEGYSVSREKKERFSLILESASTNQTSMYLCASSPIQRIEAFFGQGTRLTVV.

V is TRBV5-8 and J is TRBJ1-2; 9 positions agree with TRBD1. V trimming: 4 bases; J trimming: 7 bases; junction bases outside the gene matches: 5. The CDR3 loop spans 13 amino acids. Germline CDR1 SGHTS, CDR2 YDEGEE. Written as DNA, the CDR3 is TGTGCCAGCAGCCTGTCGGGACAGGGTGGCTACACCTTC. Its protein product is CASSLSGQGGYTF. The complete variable domain, with remaining parts taken from reference TRBV5-8 and TRBJ1-2, reads EAGVTQSPTHLIKTRGQQATLRCSPISGHTSVYWYQQALGLGLQFLLWYDEGEERNRGNFPPRFSGRQFPNYSSELNVNALELEDSALYLCASSLSGQGGYTFGSGTRLTVV.

The chain couples TRBV19 to TRBJ1-1; 11 positions agree with TRBD1. The V gene end was trimmed by 5 bases and the J gene end by 4 bases; junction bases not matched to a gene: 6. CDR3 length: 15 amino acids. Germline lookup yields CDR1 LNHDA and CDR2 SQIVND (reference sequence). The CDR3 region is CASSGQGALLTEAFF. For the CDR3, the DNA is TGTGCCAGTAGTGGACAGGGGGCATTGCTCACTGAAGCTTTCTTT.